This record concerns one T cell receptor (beta chain) sequence. The sample originates from a study of T cell responses to AZD1222 COVID-19 vaccine. TCRdb keeps only in-frame clones here, not all; method: immunoSEQ multiplex PCR. The table has 100,000 or so clones, about 89% seen once. The V and J ends lost 2 bases and 1 base, in that order; junction bases with no gene match: 14. Germline-derived CDR1 and CDR2 are SGHAT and FQNNGV. The CDR3 has 19 amino acids. The chain couples TRBV11-2 to TRBJ2-5; 9 bases agree with TRBD2. The receptor was isolated from an adult in good health. The sample consisted of peripheral blood, taken on day 0 of AZD1222 vaccination. The CDR3 region has the DNA TGTGCCAGCAGCTTAAGGACTAGCGCCCGGATTTTGCGCCAAGAGACCCAGTACTTC. This sequence encodes CASSLRTSARILRQETQYF.